The 5 T cell receptor beta chains below all came from one sample that was sequenced in a study of CXCR3-negative and CXCR3-positive naive CD8 T cells. These TCRs' antigens remain unknown. Points from the study as a whole: Naive cells that were CXCR3-positive had more hydrophobic TRB CDR3s (compared with CXCR3-negative naive cells).

UMI-labeled 5' RACE TRB cDNA libraries were prepared from the cells. Using the 5' RACE reads, TCRdb records one entry per CDR3 protein without DNA. The sample data list approximately 90,000 distinct CDR3 sequences. Material: naive CXCR3+ CD8+ T cells from blood. Subset reported: CD45RO-CCR7+CD27+CD95- naive CD8+ T cells expressing CXCR3 (TNR3+). All receptors come from a human donor in good health. Some clones in this sample may be carry-over from other donors' samples.

The chain joins TRBV12-3 or TRBV12-4 to TRBJ2-5; TCRdb's D gene call, TRBD1, goes unchecked for lack of DNA. The CDR3 is 15 amino acids. This CDR3 is CASSLETGGAETQYF.

V and J are TRBV11-2 and TRBJ2-5; TCRdb names TRBD2, which stays unverified in the absence of DNA. The germline CDR1 and CDR2 sequences are SGHAT and FQNNGV. The CDR3 contains 14 residues. The CDR3 region is CASSSVLAPETQYF.

The chain joins TRBV7-3 to TRBJ2-1. CDR1 and CDR2 from the germline V gene are SGHTA and FQGTGA. This CDR3 spans 12 amino acids. The CDR3: CASSADSGEQFF.

CDR3: CASSLAGNRYEQYF. The rearrangement links TRBV11-1 to TRBJ2-7. CDR1 and CDR2 from the germline V gene are SGHAT and FQDESV (reference sequence). The CDR3 sequence is 14 residues long.

This rearrangement joins TRBV29-1 to TRBJ2-7; TCRdb designates TRBD1, a call that cannot be tested without DNA. This CDR3 is built from 13 residues. Germline V CDR1 and CDR2: SQVTM, ANQGSEA. CDR3 residues: CSVRTGNSYEQYF.